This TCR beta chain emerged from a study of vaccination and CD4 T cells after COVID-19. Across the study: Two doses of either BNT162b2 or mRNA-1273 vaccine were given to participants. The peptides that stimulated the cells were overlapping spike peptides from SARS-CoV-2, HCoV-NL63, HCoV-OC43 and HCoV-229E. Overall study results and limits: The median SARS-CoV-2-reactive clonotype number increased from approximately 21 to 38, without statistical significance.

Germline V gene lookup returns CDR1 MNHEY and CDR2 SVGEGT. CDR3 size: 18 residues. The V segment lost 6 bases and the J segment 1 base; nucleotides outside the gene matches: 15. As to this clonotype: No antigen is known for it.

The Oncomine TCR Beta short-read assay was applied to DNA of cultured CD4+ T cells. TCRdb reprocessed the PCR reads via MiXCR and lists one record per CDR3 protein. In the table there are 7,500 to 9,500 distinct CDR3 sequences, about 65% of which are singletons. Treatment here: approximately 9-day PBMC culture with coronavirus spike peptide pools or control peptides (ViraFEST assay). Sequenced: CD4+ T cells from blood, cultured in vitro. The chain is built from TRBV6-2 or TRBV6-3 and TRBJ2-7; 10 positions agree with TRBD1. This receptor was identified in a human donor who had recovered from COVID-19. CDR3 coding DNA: TGTGCCAGCAGAATTGCCGGGACAGGGGTTGTGTGGTCCTACGAGCAGTACTTC. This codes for CASRIAGTGVVWSYEQYF.